Reported below is one T cell receptor beta chain. The antigen remains unidentified. TCRdb reprocessed the reads via MiXCR and lists one record per CDR3 protein. This table has under 500,000 distinct CDR3 sequences, 42% appearing once. These data belong to a study of T cell repertoires in cytomegalovirus infection. Background on the study: A matching HLA type, together with CMV infection, was signaled by public TCR beta signatures. Study-wide results and caveats: Cumulative public TCR beta family frequency identified CMV carriers with the relevant HLA. Clonotypes of TCR beta that were HLA-C-restricted and CMV-specific dominated the ex vivo response.

CDR1 is SGHRS and CDR2 is YFSETQ in the germline V gene. V shed 4 bases and J shed 2 bases, with 15 bases lying between them. The CDR3 contains 15 residues. The source is a human donor in good health (CMV status not recorded). Some clones in this sample may be carry-over from other donors' samples. This sample comprised cultured PBMCs, obtained from culture after CMV antigen stimulation. The V gene is TRBV5-1, the J gene TRBJ2-5, with D tentatively TRBD1 (6 bases). CDR3 sequence reads: CASSPATGVQETQYF. CDR3 in DNA: TGCGCCAGCAGCCCGGCGACAGGAGTGCAAGAGACCCAGTACTTC.